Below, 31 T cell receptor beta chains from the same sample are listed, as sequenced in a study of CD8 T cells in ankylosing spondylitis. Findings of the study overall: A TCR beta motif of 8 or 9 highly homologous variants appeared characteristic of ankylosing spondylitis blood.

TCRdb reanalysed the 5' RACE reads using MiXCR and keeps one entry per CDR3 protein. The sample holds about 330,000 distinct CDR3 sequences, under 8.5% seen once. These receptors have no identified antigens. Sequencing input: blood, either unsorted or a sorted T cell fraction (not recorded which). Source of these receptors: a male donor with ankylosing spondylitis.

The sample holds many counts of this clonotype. The CDR3 region is CASSPGLAGENGDTQYF. As DNA, the CDR3 is TGTGCCAGCAGTCCTGGACTAGCGGGAGAGAACGGGGATACGCAGTATTTT. V gene TRBV6-2 or TRBV6-3 combines with J gene TRBJ2-3; 13 positions agree with TRBD2. V lost 5 bases and J lost 6; bases outside the gene matches: 11. The CDR3 runs 17 residues. Germline V lookup: CDR1 MNHEY, CDR2 SVGEGT.

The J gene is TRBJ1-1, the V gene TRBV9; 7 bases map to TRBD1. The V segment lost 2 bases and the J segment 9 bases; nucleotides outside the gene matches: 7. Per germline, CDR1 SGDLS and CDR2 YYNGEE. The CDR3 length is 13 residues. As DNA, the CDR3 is TGTGCCAGCAGCGTTGAGACAGGGAGGAAAGCTTTCTTT. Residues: CASSVETGRKAFF.

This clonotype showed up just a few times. CDR3 protein: CASSQVRGSTDTQYF. The CDR3 DNA sequence: TGCGCCAGCAGCCAAGTCAGGGGTAGCACAGATACGCAGTATTTT. The V and J genes are TRBV4-1 and TRBJ2-3, with D perhaps matching TRBD1 (6 bases). The CDR3 extends over 15 amino acids. Germline CDR1 MGHRA, CDR2 YSYEKL. The V and J ends lost 1 base and 0 bases respectively, with 8 bases between them.

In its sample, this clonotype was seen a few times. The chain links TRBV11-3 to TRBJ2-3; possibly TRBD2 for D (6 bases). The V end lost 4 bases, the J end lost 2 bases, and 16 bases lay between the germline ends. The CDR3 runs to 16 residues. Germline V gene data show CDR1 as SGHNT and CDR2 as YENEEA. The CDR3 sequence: CASSSKRRTNTDTQYF. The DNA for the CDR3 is TGTGCCAGCAGCTCCAAACGGCGGACTAACACAGATACGCAGTATTTT.

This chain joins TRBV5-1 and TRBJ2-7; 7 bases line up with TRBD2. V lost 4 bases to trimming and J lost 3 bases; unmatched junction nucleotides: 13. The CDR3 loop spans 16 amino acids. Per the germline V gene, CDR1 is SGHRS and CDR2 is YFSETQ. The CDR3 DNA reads TGCGCCAGCAGCCCGGGAGGAGGTGGGAGGGTCTACGAGCAGTACTTC. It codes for CASSPGGGGRVYEQYF.

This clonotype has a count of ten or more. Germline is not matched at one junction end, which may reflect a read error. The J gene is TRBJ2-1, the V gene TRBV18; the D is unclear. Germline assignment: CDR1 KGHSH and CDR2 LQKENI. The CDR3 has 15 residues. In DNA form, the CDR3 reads TGTGCCAGTTCACCACGGGCGGACTCCTACAATGAGCAGTTCTTC. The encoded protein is CASSPRADSYNEQFF.

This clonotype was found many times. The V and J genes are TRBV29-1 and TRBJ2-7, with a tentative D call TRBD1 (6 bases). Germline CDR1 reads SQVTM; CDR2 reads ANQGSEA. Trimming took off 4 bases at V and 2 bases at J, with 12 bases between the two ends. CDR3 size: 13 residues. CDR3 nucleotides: TGCAGCGTTGGCAGCTCAGGGGCCTACGAGCAGTACTTC. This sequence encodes CSVGSSGAYEQYF.

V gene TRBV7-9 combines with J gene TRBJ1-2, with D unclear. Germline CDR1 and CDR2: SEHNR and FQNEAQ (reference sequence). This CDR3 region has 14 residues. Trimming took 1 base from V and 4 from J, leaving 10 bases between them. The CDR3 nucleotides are TGTGCCAGCAGCTTAGGAACCAGCTTCTATGGCTACACCTTC. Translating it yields CASSLGTSFYGYTF.

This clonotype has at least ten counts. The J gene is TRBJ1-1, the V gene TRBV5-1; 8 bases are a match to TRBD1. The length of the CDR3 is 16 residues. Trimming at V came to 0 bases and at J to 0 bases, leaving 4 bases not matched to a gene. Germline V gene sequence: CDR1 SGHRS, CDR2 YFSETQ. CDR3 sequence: CASSLEQGGVNTEAFF. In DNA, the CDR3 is TGCGCCAGCAGCTTGGAACAGGGGGGAGTGAACACTGAAGCTTTCTTT.

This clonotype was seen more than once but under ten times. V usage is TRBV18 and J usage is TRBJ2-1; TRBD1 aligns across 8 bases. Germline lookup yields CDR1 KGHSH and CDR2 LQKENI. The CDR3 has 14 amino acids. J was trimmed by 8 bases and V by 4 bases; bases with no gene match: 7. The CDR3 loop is CASSLGQGFDEQFF. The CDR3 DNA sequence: TGTGCCAGCTCACTTGGACAGGGTTTCGATGAGCAGTTCTTC.

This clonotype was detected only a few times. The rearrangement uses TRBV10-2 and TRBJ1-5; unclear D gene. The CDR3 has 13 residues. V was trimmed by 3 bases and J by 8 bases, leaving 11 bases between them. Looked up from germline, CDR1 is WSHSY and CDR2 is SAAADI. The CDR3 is CASSDRPREPQHF. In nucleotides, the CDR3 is TGCGCCAGCAGTGACAGACCTCGGGAGCCCCAGCATTTT.

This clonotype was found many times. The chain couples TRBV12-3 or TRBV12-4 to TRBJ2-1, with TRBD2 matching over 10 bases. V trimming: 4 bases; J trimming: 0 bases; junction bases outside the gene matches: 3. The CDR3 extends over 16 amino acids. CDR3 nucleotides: TGTGCCAGCAGTTGGACTAGCGGATCCTCCTACAATGAGCAGTTCTTC. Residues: CASSWTSGSSYNEQFF.

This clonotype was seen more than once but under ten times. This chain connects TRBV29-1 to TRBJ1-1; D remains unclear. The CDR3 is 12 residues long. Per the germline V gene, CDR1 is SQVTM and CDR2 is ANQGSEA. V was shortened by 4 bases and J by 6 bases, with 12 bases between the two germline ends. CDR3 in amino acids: CSVVFGYPEAFF. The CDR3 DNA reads TGCAGCGTTGTTTTTGGTTACCCTGAAGCTTTCTTT.

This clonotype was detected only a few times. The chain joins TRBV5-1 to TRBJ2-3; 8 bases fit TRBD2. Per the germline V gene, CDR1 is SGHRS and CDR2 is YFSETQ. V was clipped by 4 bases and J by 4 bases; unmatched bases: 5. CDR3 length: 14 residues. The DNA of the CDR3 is TGCGCCAGCAGCGTAGGGACTAGGCCAGATACGCAGTATTTT. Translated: CASSVGTRPDTQYF.

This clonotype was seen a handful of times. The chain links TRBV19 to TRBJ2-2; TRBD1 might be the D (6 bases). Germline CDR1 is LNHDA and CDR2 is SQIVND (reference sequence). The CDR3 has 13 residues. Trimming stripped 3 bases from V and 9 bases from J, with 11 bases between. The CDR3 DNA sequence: TGTGCCAGTAGTATTACAGGGATACGGGAGCTGTTTTTT. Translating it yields CASSITGIRELFF. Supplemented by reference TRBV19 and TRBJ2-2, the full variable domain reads DGGITQSPKYLFRKEGQNVTLSCEQNLNHDAMYWYRQDPGQGLRLIYYSQIVNDFQKGDIAEGYSVSREKKESFPLTVTSAQKNPTAFYLCASSITGIRELFFGEGSRLTVL.

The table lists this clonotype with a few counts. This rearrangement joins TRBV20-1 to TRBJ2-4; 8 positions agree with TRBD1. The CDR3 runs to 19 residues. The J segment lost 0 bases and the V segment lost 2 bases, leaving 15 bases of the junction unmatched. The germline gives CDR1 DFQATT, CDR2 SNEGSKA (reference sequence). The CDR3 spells CSARLGGTGGDLAKNIQYF. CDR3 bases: TGCAGTGCTAGACTTGGAGGGACAGGCGGCGACCTAGCCAAAAACATTCAGTACTTC.

In DNA form, the CDR3 reads TGTGCCAGCAGTTGGACCCTTGGAGATACGCAGTATTTT. Translated: CASSWTLGDTQYF. V and J are TRBV27 and TRBJ2-3; D is undetermined. CDR3 length equals 13 residues. V lost 4 bases, J lost 5 bases, and 10 bases lay in between. The germline CDR1 and CDR2 sequences are MNHEY and SMNVEV (reference sequence).

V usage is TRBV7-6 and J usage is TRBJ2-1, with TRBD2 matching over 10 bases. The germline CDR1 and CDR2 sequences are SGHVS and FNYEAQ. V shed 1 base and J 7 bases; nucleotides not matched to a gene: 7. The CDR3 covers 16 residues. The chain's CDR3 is CASSLVASGRGNEQFF. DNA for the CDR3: TGTGCCAGCAGCTTAGTAGCCAGCGGGAGGGGTAATGAGCAGTTCTTC.

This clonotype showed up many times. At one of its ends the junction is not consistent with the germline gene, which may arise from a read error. The CDR3 protein is CSAESGMTSYNEQFF. The CDR3 bases are TGCAGCGCTGAAAGCGGGATGACCTCCTACAATGAGCAGTTCTTC. This chain connects TRBV29-1 to TRBJ2-1, with 7 bases lining up with TRBD2. The CDR3 has 15 amino acids. Looked up from germline, CDR1 is SQVTM and CDR2 is ANQGSEA.

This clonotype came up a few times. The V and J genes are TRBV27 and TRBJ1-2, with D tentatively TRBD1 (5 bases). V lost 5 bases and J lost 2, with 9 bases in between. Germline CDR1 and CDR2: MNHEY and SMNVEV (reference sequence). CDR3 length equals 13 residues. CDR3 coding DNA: TGTGCCAGCAGTCGTCAGGGAAACTATGGCTACACCTTC. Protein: CASSRQGNYGYTF.

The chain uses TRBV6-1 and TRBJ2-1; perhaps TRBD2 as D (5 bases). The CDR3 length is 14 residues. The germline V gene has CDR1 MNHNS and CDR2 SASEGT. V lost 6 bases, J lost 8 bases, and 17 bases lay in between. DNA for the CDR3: TGTGCCAGCAGCCCGTCCCGCGGGCGGGATGAGCAGTTCTTC. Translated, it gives CASSPSRGRDEQFF.

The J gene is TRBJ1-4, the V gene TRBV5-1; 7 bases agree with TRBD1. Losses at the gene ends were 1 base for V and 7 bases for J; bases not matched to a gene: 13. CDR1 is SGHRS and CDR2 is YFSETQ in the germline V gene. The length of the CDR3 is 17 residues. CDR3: CASSLIGLSRGIEKLFF. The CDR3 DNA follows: TGCGCCAGCAGCTTGATTGGGCTGAGCAGGGGGATTGAAAAACTGTTTTTT.

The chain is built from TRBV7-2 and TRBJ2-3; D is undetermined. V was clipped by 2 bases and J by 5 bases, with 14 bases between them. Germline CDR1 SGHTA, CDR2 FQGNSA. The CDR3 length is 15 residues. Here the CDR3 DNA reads TGTGCCAGCAGCTTATTTCAATTGGGTCGAGATACGCAGTATTTT. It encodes CASSLFQLGRDTQYF.

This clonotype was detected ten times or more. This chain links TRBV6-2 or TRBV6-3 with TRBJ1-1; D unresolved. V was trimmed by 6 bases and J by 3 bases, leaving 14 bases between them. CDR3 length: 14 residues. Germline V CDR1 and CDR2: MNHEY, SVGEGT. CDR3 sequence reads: CASRTQIRDTEAFF. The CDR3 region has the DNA TGTGCCAGCAGGACACAGATAAGAGACACTGAAGCTTTCTTT.

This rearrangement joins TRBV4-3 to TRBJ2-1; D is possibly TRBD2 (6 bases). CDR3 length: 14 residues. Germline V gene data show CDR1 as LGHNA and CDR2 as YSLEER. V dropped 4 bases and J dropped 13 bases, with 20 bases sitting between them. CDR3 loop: CASSPSPTSQNQFF. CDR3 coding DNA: TGCGCCAGCAGCCCCTCCCCGACTAGTCAAAATCAGTTCTTC.

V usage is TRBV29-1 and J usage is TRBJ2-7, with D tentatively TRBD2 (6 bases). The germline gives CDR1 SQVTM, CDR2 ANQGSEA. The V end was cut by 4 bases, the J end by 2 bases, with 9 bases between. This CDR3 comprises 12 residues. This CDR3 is CSVGGVPYEQYF. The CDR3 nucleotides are TGCAGCGTTGGGGGGGTTCCCTACGAGCAGTACTTC.

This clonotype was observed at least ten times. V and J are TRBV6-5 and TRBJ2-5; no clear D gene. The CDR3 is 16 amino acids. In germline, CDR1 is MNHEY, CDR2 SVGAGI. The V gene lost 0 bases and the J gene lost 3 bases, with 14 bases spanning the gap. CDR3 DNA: TGTGCCAGCAGTTACTCGAAACCCTTTTCGGAAGAGACCCAGTACTTC. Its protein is CASSYSKPFSEETQYF.

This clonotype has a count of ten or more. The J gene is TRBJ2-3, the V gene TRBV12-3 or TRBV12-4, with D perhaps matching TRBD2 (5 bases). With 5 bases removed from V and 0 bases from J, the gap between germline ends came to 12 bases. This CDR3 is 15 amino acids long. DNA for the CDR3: TGTGCCAGCAGTCTTCGCCCGGGGAGCACAGATACGCAGTATTTT. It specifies CASSLRPGSTDTQYF.

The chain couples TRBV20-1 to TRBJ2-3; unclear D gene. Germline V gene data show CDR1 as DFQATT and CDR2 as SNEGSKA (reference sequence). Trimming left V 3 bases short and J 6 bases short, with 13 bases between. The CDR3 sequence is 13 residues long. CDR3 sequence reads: CSASKGGLDTQYF. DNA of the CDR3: TGCAGTGCTAGTAAAGGTGGTCTTGATACGCAGTATTTT.

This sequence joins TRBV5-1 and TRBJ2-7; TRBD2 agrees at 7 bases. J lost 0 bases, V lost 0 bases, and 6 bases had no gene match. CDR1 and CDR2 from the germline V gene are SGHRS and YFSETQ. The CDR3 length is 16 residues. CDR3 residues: CASSLGLAELSYEQYF. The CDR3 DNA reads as TGCGCCAGCAGCTTGGGGCTAGCGGAACTCTCCTACGAGCAGTACTTC.

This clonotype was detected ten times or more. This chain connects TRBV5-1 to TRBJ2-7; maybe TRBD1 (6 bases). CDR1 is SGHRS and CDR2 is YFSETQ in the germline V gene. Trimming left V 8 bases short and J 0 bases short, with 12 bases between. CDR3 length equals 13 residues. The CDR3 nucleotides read TGCGCCAGTAAACAGGGAAGCTCCTACGAGCAGTACTTC. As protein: CASKQGSSYEQYF. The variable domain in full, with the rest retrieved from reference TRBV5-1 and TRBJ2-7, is KAGVTQTPRYLIKTRGQQVTLSCSPISGHRSVSWYQQTPGQGLQFLFEYFSETQRNKGNFPGRFSGRQFSNSRSEMNVSTLELGDSALYLCASKQGSSYEQYFGPGTRLTVT.